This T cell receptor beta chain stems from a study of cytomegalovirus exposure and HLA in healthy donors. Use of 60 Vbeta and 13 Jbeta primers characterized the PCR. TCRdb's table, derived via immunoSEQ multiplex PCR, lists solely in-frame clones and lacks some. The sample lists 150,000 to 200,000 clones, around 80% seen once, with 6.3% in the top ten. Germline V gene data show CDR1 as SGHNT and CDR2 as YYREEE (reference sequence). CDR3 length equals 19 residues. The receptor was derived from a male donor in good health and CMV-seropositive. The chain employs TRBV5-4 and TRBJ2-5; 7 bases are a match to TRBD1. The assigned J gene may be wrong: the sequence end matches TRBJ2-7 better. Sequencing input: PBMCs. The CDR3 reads CASSLGKGGARSRYYEQYF. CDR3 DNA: TGTGCCAGCAGCTTAGGCAAAGGGGGCGCCAGGAGTCGTTACTACGAGCAGTACTTC.